These T cell receptor beta chains were read from a single sample in a study of Graves' ophthalmopathy and Graves' hyperthyroidism. TCRdb processed the multiplex PCR reads anew with MiXCR; each CDR3 protein has one entry. Among about 740,000 distinct CDR3 sequences listed, 40% were seen once. Sequencing used peripheral blood. The receptor set was obtained from an adult man with Graves' ophthalmopathy. Both conserved end residues are part of each CDR3. Fields, in order: D gene, clone size, J gene, V gene, CDR3 DNA, CDR3 protein. D genes are given only for firm matches. Clone size appears in some rows only: once, few, many, or a class for an expanded clone.

. | many | TRBJ1-2 | TRBV15 | TGTGCCACCAGCAGAAGGACAGCCAACTATGGCTACACCTTC | CATSRRTANYGYTF
. | . | TRBJ1-6 | TRBV7-9 | TGTTCCAGCAGCTTAGCAGGTGGAGATTCACCCCTCCACTTT | CSSSLAGGDSPLHF
TRBD1 | many | TRBJ1-2 | TRBV29-1 | TGCAGCGTTGAAGGGCAGACCAGGGGGCTGTATGGCTACACCTTC | CSVEGQTRGLYGYTF
. | few | TRBJ1-4 | TRBV11-2 | TGTGCCAGCAGCTCGGGACTCTCCCCTGAAAAACTGTTTTTT | CASSSGLSPEKLFF
. | many | TRBJ2-5 | TRBV9 | TGTGCCAGCAGCGTAGCGGGGAACTCGGAGACCCAGTACTTC | CASSVAGNSETQYF
. | . | TRBJ1-2 | TRBV10-3 | TGTGCCAGCAACGAGAGGGAAGGCAATGGCTACACCTTC | CASNEREGNGYTF
TRBD1 | many | TRBJ1-5 | TRBV2 | TGTGCCAGCAAAACGGACAGGTATAGCAATCAGCCCCAGCATTTT | CASKTDRYSNQPQHF
TRBD1 | . | TRBJ1-2 | TRBV2 | TGTGCCAGCATATCCGGGACAGGGGGCGGGCACTATGGCTACACCTTC | CASISGTGGGHYGYTF
. | many | TRBJ1-3 | TRBV7-2 | TGTGCCAGCAGCTTAGATCTTCGAAACACCATATATTTT | CASSLDLRNTIYF
. | many | TRBJ2-7 | TRBV7-8 | TGTGCCAGCAGCTTAGACAACTACGAGCAGTACTTC | CASSLDNYEQYF
TRBD2 | many | TRBJ2-7 | TRBV15 | TGTGCCACCAGCAGTTTTAGGACTAGGCGTCACGAGCAGTACTTC | CATSSFRTRRHEQYF
. | many | TRBJ1-5 | TRBV24-1 | TGTGCCTGGAGTGTAGGGGTATCCAATCAGCCCCAGCATTTT | CAWSVGVSNQPQHF
TRBD1 | many | TRBJ1-2 | TRBV7-2 | TGTGCCAGCAGGTCCCTCAGGCAGGGGGCCGCCTATGGCTACACCTTC | CASRSLRQGAAYGYTF
. | few | TRBJ2-5 | TRBV7-9 | TGTGCCAGCAGCCAAACCCCGTTAACCCAGTACTTC | CASSQTPLTQYF
. | . | TRBJ1-1 | TRBV12-3/TRBV12-4 | TGTGCCAGCAGTTACGGGACAACCACCAGAGAAGTTTTCTTT | CASSYGTTTREVFF
. | few | TRBJ2-5 | TRBV7-2 | TGTGCCAGCAGCTTATTCAGACGGAGCCAAGAGACCCAGTACTTC | CASSLFRRSQETQYF
. | few | TRBJ1-5 | TRBV20-1 | TGCAGTGCTAGGACCGCGGGAGGTATAGCGCAGCCCCAGCATTTT | CSARTAGGIAQPQHF
TRBD1 | few | TRBJ2-7 | TRBV4-1 | TGCGCCAGCAGCCAAGTTTACAGGGGCGGCTACGAGCAGTACTTC | CASSQVYRGGYEQYF
. | few | TRBJ2-7 | TRBV19 | TGTGCCAGTAGTAAGGCCCTCACCTACGAGCAGTACTTC | CASSKALTYEQYF
. | few | TRBJ1-5 | TRBV10-3 | TGTGCCAGCAGTTACTCGATGAATCAGCCCCAGCATTTT | CASSYSMNQPQHF
. | . | TRBJ2-7 | TRBV10-2 | TGCGCCAGCAGTGCTGTTCTAGAGGGCGAGCAGTACTTC | CASSAVLEGEQYF
TRBD2 | . | TRBJ2-3 | TRBV15 | TGTGCCAGCACCAGATCTGCTGGCGGGAGGTCAGATACGCAGTATTTT | CASTRSAGGRSDTQYF
. | . | TRBJ1-2 | TRBV15 | TGTGCCACCAGCAGAGGGGACCCCGGAAACCCCGGGGGCTATGGCTACACCTTC | CATSRGDPGNPGGYGYTF
. | few | TRBJ2-7 | TRBV7-9 | TGTGCCAGCAGCTTAGTAGGGCACTCCTACGAGCAGTACTTC | CASSLVGHSYEQYF
. | many | TRBJ2-2 | TRBV12-3/TRBV12-4 | . | CASSLSVGQGSPRFF
TRBD1 | few | TRBJ1-5 | TRBV2 | TGTGCCAGCAGTGAAGCGGTTCGGGGACAGGTTTCCAATTGGGATCAGCCCCAGCATTTT | CASSEAVRGQVSNWDQPQHF
TRBD1 | . | TRBJ2-7 | TRBV20-1 | TGCAGTGCTAGTTTTGGGCCCGCTGGACAGGGCTACGAGCAGTACTTC | CSASFGPAGQGYEQYF
. | . | TRBJ1-1 | TRBV29-1 | TGCAGCGTTGATTTGGGCCCGGACAAAGACACTGAAGCTTTCTTT | CSVDLGPDKDTEAFF
. | few | TRBJ1-1 | TRBV9 | TGTGCCAGCAGCCCGACCGGGCTCTGGTACACTGAAGCTTTCTTT | CASSPTGLWYTEAFF
TRBD2 | . | TRBJ2-7 | TRBV20-1 | TGCAGTGCTCAAAAGGGACTAGCGGACACCTACGAGCAGTACTTC | CSAQKGLADTYEQYF
. | once | TRBJ1-4 | TRBV7-9 | TGTGCCAGCAGCCCCTGGATAGATAATGAAAAACTGTTTTTT | CASSPWIDNEKLFF
. | many | TRBJ1-2 | TRBV9 | TGTGCCAGCAGCGTAGCTTTGGCCGGGGAAGGTGGCTACACCTTC | CASSVALAGEGGYTF
TRBD1 | . | TRBJ2-7 | TRBV5-4 | TGTGCCAGCAGCTTGGGAGGACAGGGGAAGACCTACGAGCAGTACTTC | CASSLGGQGKTYEQYF
. | . | TRBJ1-3 | TRBV6-1 | TGTGCCAGCAGGGGGCAGGTGGGATTGAGAAACACCATATATTTT | CASRGQVGLRNTIYF
TRBD1 | . | TRBJ1-6 | TRBV20-1 | TGCAGTGCTGCGGGGTGGTTTGGGACAGGATATTCACCCCTCCACTTT | CSAAGWFGTGYSPLHF
TRBD1 | few | TRBJ2-7 | TRBV29-1 | TGCAGCGTTGAAGCGGGACAGGGGGTCGGGGAGCAGTACTTC | CSVEAGQGVGEQYF
. | many | TRBJ2-5 | TRBV9 | TGTGCCAGCAGCGTAGCGGATTACCAAGAGACCCAGTACTTC | CASSVADYQETQYF
. | . | TRBJ1-2 | TRBV19 | TGTGCCAGTAGTATAGATCGGGGCTTCTATGGCTACACCTTC | CASSIDRGFYGYTF
. | many | TRBJ1-2 | TRBV29-1 | TGCAGCGTTGAATTTGGCAGGACAGATGGCTACACCTTC | CSVEFGRTDGYTF
TRBD1 | . | TRBJ1-2 | TRBV20-1 | TGCAGTGCTATCCCGGACAGGGCAACTAACTATGGCTACACCTTC | CSAIPDRATNYGYTF
. | few | TRBJ1-1 | TRBV10-3 | TGTGCCATCAGTCTAACGGTCGCGCTGAACACTGAAGCTTTCTTT | CAISLTVALNTEAFF
. | . | TRBJ1-2 | TRBV4-1 | TGCGCCAGCAGCCAGGACCCGACACTTCCCAACGGCTACACCTTC | CASSQDPTLPNGYTF
TRBD2 | many | TRBJ2-7 | TRBV10-3 | TGTGCCATCAGTGACGTGACAGCGGGGTACGAGCAGTACTTC | CAISDVTAGYEQYF
. | few | TRBJ1-1 | TRBV5-1 | TGCGCCAGCAGCTTGTCCTGGGGGAACACTGAAGCTTTCTTT | CASSLSWGNTEAFF
TRBD1 | many | TRBJ1-1 | TRBV19 | TGTGCCAGCCAGGGACAGGGGTACACTGAAGCTTTCTTT | CASQGQGYTEAFF
TRBD1 | . | TRBJ2-5 | TRBV29-1 | TGCAGCGTTGAAGACAGGGGGTACCAAGAGACCCAGTACTTC | CSVEDRGYQETQYF
. | few | TRBJ2-7 | TRBV20-1 | TGCAGTGCTAGTCTGCCAGGGAGCTCCTACGAGCAGTACTTC | CSASLPGSSYEQYF
. | . | TRBJ2-3 | TRBV29-1 | TGCAGCGTTGTCACACATAGCACAGATACGCAGTATTTT | CSVVTHSTDTQYF
. | many | TRBJ1-1 | TRBV10-2 | TGCGCCAGCAGTCCAATCGCTGGGGATACTGAAGCTTTCTTT | CASSPIAGDTEAFF